This T cell receptor (beta chain) was obtained from a study of blood T cell repertoires in COVID-19. For the study at large: Spain, Italy and the United States supplied samples that represented acute and convalescent COVID-19. PBMCs, B-cell-depleted T cells, or T cells provided the cDNA or gDNA that made up the material.

In the source study's methods: Reference gene primer amplification yielded estimated nucleated cell counts. Clones were read by immunoSEQ multiplex PCR, and TCRdb kept only the in-frame ones, dropping some. That table furnishes V, J and clone size, whereas the DNA furnished D and trimming. The sample lists under 50,000 clones, approximately 93% occurring once. This clone occurred once. Trimming took 0 bases from V and 5 from J; bases not matched to a gene: 9. Germline loops: CDR1 KGHDR, CDR2 SFDVKD. The CDR3 has 17 amino acids. The clonotype comes from a man in his sixties with COVID-19, enrolled during active disease. The chain has TRBV24-1 and TRBJ2-3; TRBD2 matches at 8 bases. Source material: peripheral blood. The CDR3 nucleotides read TGTGCCACCAGTGATTTGAACCGAGCGGGAGCGGGAGATACGCAGTATTTT. It yields the protein CATSDLNRAGAGDTQYF.